This entry describes one T cell receptor beta chain. Germline CDR1 is SQVTM and CDR2 is ANQGSEA. V lost 4 bases, J lost 3 bases, and 12 bases lay in between. This CDR3 comprises 13 residues. Using immunoSEQ multiplex PCR, the repertoire was profiled, and TCRdb retains in-frame clones only, with some absent. The table has approximately 74,000 clones, 75% to 85% seen once. This sample is drawn from a study of cytotoxic CD8 clonotypes in ibrutinib-treated CLL. This chain connects TRBV29-1 to TRBJ1-1, with a tentative D call TRBD1 (5 bases). The TCR was taken from a human donor with chronic lymphocytic leukemia. The material was PBMCs, obtained at disease progression, from a patient treated with ibrutinib. CDR3 loop: CSVARVLDTEAFF. The CDR3 nucleotides read TGCAGCGTTGCCAGGGTGTTGGACACTGAAGCTTTCTTT.